Below, 2 T cell receptor beta chains from the same sample are listed, as sequenced in a study of blood T cell repertoires in COVID-19. Sequencing used immunoSEQ multiplex PCR; TCRdb keeps in-frame clones, though not all of them. The sample holds around 400,000 clones, 70% to 90% seen once. Material: peripheral blood. The receptor set was obtained from a woman aged 60-70 years with COVID-19, enrolled during active disease.

The chain is built from TRBV25-1 and TRBJ2-7; unclear D gene. The CDR3 totals 12 residues. Trimming cost V 5 bases and J 2 bases, with 7 bases left between them. Germline lookup yields CDR1 MGHDK and CDR2 SYGVNS. The DNA of the CDR3 is TGTGCCAGCAGTAACCAGGCCTACGAGCAGTACTTC. This sequence encodes CASSNQAYEQYF.

This chain connects TRBV20-1 to TRBJ1-2; D unresolved. Germline V CDR1 and CDR2: DFQATT, SNEGSKA (reference sequence). Trimming left V 3 bases short and J 4 bases short, with 18 bases between. The CDR3 is 15 residues long. The CDR3 sequence: CSASAALGRFYGYTF. The CDR3 region has the DNA TGCAGTGCTAGTGCCGCCCTAGGCAGATTCTATGGCTACACCTTC.